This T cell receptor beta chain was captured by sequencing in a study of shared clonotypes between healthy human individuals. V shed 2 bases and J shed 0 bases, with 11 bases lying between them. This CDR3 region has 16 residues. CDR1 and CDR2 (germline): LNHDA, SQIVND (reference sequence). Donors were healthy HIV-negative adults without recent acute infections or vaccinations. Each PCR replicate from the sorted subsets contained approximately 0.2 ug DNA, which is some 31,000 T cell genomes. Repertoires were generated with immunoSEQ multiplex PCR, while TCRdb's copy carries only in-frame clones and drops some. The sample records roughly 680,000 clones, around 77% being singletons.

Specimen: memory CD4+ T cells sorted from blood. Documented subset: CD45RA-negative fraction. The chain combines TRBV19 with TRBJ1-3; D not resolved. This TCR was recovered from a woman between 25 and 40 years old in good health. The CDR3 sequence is CASSIRTASSGNTIYF. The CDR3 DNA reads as TGTGCCAGTAGTATACGGACCGCTAGCTCTGGAAACACCATATATTTT.